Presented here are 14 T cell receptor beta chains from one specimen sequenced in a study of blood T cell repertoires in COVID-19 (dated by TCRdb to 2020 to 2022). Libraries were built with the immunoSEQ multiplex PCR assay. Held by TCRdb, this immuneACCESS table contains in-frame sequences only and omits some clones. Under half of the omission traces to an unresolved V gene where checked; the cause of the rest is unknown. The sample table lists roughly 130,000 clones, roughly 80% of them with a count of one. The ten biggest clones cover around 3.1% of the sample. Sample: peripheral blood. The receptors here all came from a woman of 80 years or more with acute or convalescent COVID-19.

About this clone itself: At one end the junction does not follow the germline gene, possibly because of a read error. The CDR3 reads CASAGGSNPGELFF. DNA for the CDR3: TGTGCCAGCGCGGGGGGTTCGAACCCCGGGGAGCTGTTTTTT. The chain uses TRBV11-3 and TRBJ2-2, with 8 bases lining up with TRBD2. Germline V gene data show CDR1 as SGHNT and CDR2 as YENEEA. The length of the CDR3 is 14 residues.

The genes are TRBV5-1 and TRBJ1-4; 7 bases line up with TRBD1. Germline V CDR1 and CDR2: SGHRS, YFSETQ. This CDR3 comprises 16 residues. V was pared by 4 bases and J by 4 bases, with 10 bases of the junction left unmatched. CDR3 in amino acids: CASSLGQSPYNEKLFF. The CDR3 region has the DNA TGCGCCAGCAGCCTGGGACAGAGCCCTTATAATGAAAAACTGTTTTTT.

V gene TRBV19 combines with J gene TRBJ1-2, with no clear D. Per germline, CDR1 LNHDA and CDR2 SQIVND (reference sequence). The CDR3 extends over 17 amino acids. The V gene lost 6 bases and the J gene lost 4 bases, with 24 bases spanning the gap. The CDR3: CASRVAGGRTPGYGYTF. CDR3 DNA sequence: TGTGCCAGTAGGGTAGCGGGAGGACGAACCCCCGGCTATGGCTACACCTTC.

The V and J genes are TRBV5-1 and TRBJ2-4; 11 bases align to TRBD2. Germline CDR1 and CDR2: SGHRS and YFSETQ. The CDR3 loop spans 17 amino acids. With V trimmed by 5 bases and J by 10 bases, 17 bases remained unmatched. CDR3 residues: CASRNLRTSGLPGIQYF. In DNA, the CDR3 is TGCGCCAGCAGAAATCTTCGGACTAGCGGGCTACCCGGGATTCAGTACTTC.

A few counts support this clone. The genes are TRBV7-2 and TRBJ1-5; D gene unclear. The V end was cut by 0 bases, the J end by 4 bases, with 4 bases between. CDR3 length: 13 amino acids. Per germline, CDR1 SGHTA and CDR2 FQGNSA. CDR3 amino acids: CASSLAPNQPQHF. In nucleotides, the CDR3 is TGTGCCAGCAGCTTAGCCCCAAATCAGCCCCAGCATTTT.

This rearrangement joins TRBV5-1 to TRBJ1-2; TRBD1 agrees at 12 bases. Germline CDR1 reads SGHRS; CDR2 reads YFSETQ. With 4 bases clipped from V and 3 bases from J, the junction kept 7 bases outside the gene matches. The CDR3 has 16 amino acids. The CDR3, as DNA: TGCGCCAGCAGCCGAGGGGACAGGGGGCTTGACTATGGCTACACCTTC. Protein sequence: CASSRGDRGLDYGYTF.

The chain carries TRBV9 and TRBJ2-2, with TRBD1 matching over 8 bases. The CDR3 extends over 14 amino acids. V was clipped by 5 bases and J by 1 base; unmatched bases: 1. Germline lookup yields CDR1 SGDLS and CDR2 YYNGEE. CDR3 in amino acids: CASRGTGNTGELFF. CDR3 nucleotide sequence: TGTGCCAGCAGGGGGACAGGGAACACCGGGGAGCTGTTTTTT.

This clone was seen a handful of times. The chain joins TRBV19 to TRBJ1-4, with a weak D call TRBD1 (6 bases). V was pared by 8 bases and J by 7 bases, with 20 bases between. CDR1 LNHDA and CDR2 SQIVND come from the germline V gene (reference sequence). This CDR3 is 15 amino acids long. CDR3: CASRMRGTDAEKLFF. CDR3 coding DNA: TGTGCCAGTCGAATGAGGGGGACCGACGCTGAAAAACTGTTTTTT.

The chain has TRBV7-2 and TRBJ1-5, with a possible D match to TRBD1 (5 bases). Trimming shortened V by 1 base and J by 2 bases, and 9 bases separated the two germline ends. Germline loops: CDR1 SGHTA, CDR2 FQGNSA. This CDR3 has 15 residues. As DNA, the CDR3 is TGTGCCAGCAGCTTAGGAGGAGGGGGCAATCAGCCCCAGCATTTT. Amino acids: CASSLGGGGNQPQHF. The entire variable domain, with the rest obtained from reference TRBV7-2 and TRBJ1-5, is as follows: GAGVSQSPSNKVTEKGKDVELRCDPISGHTALYWYRQSLGQGLEFLIYFQGNSAPDKSGLPSDRFSAERTGGSVSTLTIQRTQQEDSAVYLCASSLGGGGNQPQHFGDGTRLSIL.

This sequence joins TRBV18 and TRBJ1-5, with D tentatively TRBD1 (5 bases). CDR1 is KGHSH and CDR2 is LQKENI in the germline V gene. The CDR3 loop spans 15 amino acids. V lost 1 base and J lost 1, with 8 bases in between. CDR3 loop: CASSPRGGSNQPQHF. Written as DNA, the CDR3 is TGTGCCAGCTCACCACGGGGGGGAAGCAATCAGCCCCAGCATTTT. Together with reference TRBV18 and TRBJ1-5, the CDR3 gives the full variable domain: NAGVMQNPRHLVRRRGQEARLRCSPMKGHSHVYWYRQLPEEGLKFMVYLQKENIIDESGMPKERFSAEFPKEGPSILRIQQVVRGDSAAYFCASSPRGGSNQPQHFGDGTRLSIL.

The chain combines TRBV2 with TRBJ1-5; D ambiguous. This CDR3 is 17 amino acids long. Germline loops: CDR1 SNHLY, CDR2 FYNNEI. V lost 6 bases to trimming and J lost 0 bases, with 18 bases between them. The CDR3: CASSVRETWYSNQPQHF. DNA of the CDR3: TGTGCCAGCAGCGTCCGAGAGACTTGGTATAGCAATCAGCCCCAGCATTTT.

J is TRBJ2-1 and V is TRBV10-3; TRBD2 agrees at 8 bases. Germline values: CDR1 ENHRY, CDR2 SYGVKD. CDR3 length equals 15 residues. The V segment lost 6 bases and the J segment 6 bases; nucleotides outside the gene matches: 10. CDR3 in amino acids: CAIRGSGGTGNEQFF. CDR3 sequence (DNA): TGTGCCATCAGGGGGTCGGGAGGGACCGGCAATGAGCAGTTCTTC.

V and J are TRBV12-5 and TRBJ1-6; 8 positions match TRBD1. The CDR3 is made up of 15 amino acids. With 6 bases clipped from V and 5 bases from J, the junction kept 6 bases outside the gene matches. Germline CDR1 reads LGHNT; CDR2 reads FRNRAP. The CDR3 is CASGSTTGDNSPLHF. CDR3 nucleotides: TGTGCTAGTGGATCCACGACAGGGGATAATTCACCCCTCCACTTT.

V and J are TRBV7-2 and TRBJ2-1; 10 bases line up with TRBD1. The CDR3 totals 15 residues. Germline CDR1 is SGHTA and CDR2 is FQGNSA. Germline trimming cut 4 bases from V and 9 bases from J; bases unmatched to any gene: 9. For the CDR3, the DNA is TGTGCCAGCAGCTCCCCTGGGACAGGGGTCGGTGAGCAGTTCTTC. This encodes CASSSPGTGVGEQFF. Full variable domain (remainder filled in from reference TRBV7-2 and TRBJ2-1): GAGVSQSPSNKVTEKGKDVELRCDPISGHTALYWYRQSLGQGLEFLIYFQGNSAPDKSGLPSDRFSAERTGGSVSTLTIQRTQQEDSAVYLCASSSPGTGVGEQFFGPGTRLTVL.